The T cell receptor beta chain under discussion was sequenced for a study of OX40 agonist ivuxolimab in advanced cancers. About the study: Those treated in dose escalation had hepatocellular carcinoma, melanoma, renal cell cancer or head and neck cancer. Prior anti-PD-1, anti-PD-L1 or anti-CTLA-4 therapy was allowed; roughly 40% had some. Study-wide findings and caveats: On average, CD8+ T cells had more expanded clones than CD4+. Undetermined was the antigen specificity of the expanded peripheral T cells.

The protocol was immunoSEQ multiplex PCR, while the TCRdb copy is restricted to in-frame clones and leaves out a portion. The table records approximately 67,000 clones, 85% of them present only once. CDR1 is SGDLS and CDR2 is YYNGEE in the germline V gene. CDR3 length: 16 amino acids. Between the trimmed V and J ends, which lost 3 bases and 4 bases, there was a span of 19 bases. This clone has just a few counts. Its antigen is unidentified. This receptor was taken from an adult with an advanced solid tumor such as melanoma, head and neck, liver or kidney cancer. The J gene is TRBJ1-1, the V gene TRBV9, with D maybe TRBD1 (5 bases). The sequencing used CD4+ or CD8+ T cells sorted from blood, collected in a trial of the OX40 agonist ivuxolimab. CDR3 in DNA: TGTGCCAGCAGCGCAATGGGGCGAGGCATGGGCACTGAAGCTTTCTTT. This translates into CASSAMGRGMGTEAFF. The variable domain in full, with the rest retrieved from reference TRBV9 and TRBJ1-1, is DSGVTQTPKHLITATGQRVTLRCSPRSGDLSVYWYQQSLDQGLQFLIQYYNGEERAKGNILERFSAQQFPDLHSELNLSSLELGDSALYFCASSAMGRGMGTEAFFGQGTRLTVV.